The entry that follows covers one T cell receptor beta chain sequence. The antigen is undetermined. The sample has other DNA sequences that encode this CDR3 too. Stated time point: week 23, last vaccination. Vaccinated patients received 300 ug of mutant IDH1 20-mer peptide per dose, with topical imiquimod. This sample was taken from a study of a mutant IDH1 vaccine in newly diagnosed glioma. About the research overall: Initiation of the vaccine course occurred 4-6 weeks after radiotherapy alone, or alongside temozolomide cycles.

Produced via immunoSEQ multiplex PCR; TCRdb's table is partial and in-frame only. The sample has 30,000 to 40,000 clones, approximately 80% seen once. The CDR3 loop spans 13 amino acids. Germline V gene sequence: CDR1 LNHDA, CDR2 SQIVND (reference sequence). Unmatched junction bases numbered 2, after V lost 5 bases and J lost 8 bases. The TCR sequence derives from a man aged 35-49 years with glioma. The rearrangement links TRBV19 to TRBJ1-6, with 8 positions matching TRBD1. Sequenced here: PBMCs, sampled from a glioma patient whose treatment included an IDH1 peptide vaccine. The CDR3 DNA reads TGTGCCAGTAGTGGGACAGGAGATTCACCCCTCCACTTT. Translated: CASSGTGDSPLHF.